Below are 28 T cell receptor beta chains sequenced from a single sample in a study of OX40 agonist ivuxolimab in advanced cancers. Sequencing used immunoSEQ multiplex PCR; TCRdb keeps in-frame clones, though not all of them. The sample holds 6,400 or so clones, under 80% seen once. Sample: CD4+ or CD8+ T cells sorted from blood, taken in a trial of the OX40 agonist ivuxolimab. Receptor source: an adult with an advanced solid tumor such as melanoma, head and neck, liver or kidney cancer.

Judged by abundance, this clone is medium-sized. The gene calls are TRBV30 and TRBJ1-1, with D possibly being TRBD1 (5 bases). Trimming pared 3 bases from V and 4 bases from J, leaving 18 bases between. The germline V gene has CDR1 GTSNPN and CDR2 SVGIG (reference sequence). There are 15 residues in the CDR3. CDR3 DNA: TGTGCCTGGAGCGTCCGCGGGGCGACGGGCACTGAAGCTTTCTTT. It specifies CAWSVRGATGTEAFF.

The chain carries TRBV19 and TRBJ2-7, with TRBD2 as a possible D gene (6 bases). CDR1 is LNHDA and CDR2 is SQIVND in the germline V gene (reference sequence). This CDR3 comprises 14 residues. The germline V and J ends were trimmed by 3 bases and 1 base, with 10 bases remaining between them. The CDR3 here is CASSIGAGSYEQYF. In DNA, the CDR3 is TGTGCCAGTAGTATTGGCGCGGGATCCTACGAGCAGTACTTC.

The CDR3 here is CASSVDEGRYNEQFF. The CDR3 nucleotides are TGTGCCAGCAGCGTAGATGAGGGCCGGTACAATGAGCAGTTCTTC. The rearrangement uses TRBV9 and TRBJ2-1, with a tentative D call TRBD2 (5 bases). V lost 0 bases, J lost 4 bases, and 11 bases lay in between. This CDR3 has 15 residues. The V gene's germline CDR1 is SGDLS and CDR2 YYNGEE. The variable domain in full, completed from reference TRBV9 and TRBJ2-1, reads DSGVTQTPKHLITATGQRVTLRCSPRSGDLSVYWYQQSLDQGLQFLIQYYNGEERAKGNILERFSAQQFPDLHSELNLSSLELGDSALYFCASSVDEGRYNEQFFGPGTRLTVL.

V gene TRBV11-3 combines with J gene TRBJ2-1; perhaps TRBD2 as D (5 bases). This CDR3 has 13 residues. Trimming left V 1 base short and J 9 bases short, with 10 bases between. CDR1 and CDR2 (germline): SGHNT, YENEEA. The CDR3 sequence is CASSLGLASEQFF. The CDR3 DNA sequence: TGTGCCAGCAGCTTAGGGCTAGCAAGTGAGCAGTTCTTC.

The chain uses TRBV27 and TRBJ1-4; a possible D gene is TRBD1 (6 bases). The CDR3 length is 17 residues. The germline CDR1 and CDR2 sequences are MNHEY and SMNVEV (reference sequence). Trimming took off 5 bases at V and 5 bases at J, with 21 bases between the two ends. CDR3: CASSGTGQKYSNEKLFF. The CDR3 DNA is TGTGCCAGCAGTGGGACCGGACAGAAATATTCCAATGAAAAACTGTTTTTT.

By share of the sample, this clone is medium-sized. The chain joins TRBV9 to TRBJ2-7; 8 bases fit TRBD1. The CDR3 contains 14 residues. J lost 5 bases, V lost 0 bases, and 4 bases had no gene match. The germline V gene has CDR1 SGDLS and CDR2 YYNGEE. The CDR3 region is CASSVGQGINEQYF. DNA for the CDR3: TGTGCCAGCAGCGTAGGACAGGGGATCAACGAGCAGTACTTC.

In DNA, the CDR3 is TGTGCCAGCAGCTTGTTAATGGACAGGGACAATGAGCAGTTCTTC. This translates into CASSLLMDRDNEQFF. This chain links TRBV7-9 with TRBJ2-1; 8 bases align to TRBD1. Trimming cost V 3 bases and J 5 bases; bases outside gene matches: 6. Germline V gene data show CDR1 as SEHNR and CDR2 as FQNEAQ (reference sequence). The CDR3 covers 15 residues.

The rearrangement joins TRBV13 to TRBJ1-6, with TRBD1 matching 7 bases. The germline V gene has CDR1 PRHDT and CDR2 FYEKMQ (reference sequence). The CDR3 is 14 residues long. V lost 6 bases, J lost 4 bases, and 3 bases stayed unmatched. The CDR3 loop is CASSPGQYNSPLHF. The CDR3 coding sequence is TGTGCCAGCAGTCCGGGACAGTATAATTCACCCCTCCACTTT.

The gene calls are TRBV7-2 and TRBJ1-5; TRBD1 is a possible D gene (5 bases). The CDR3 is made up of 13 amino acids. Germline V gene data show CDR1 as SGHTA and CDR2 as FQGNSA. With 5 bases removed from V and 4 bases from J, the gap between germline ends came to 9 bases. The CDR3 is CASSPWGNQPQHF. CDR3 DNA: TGTGCCAGCAGCCCCTGGGGGAATCAGCCCCAGCATTTT. The entire variable domain, with the rest obtained from reference TRBV7-2 and TRBJ1-5, is as follows: GAGVSQSPSNKVTEKGKDVELRCDPISGHTALYWYRQSLGQGLEFLIYFQGNSAPDKSGLPSDRFSAERTGGSVSTLTIQRTQQEDSAVYLCASSPWGNQPQHFGDGTRLSIL.

This clone is a singleton in its sample. The chain couples TRBV1 to TRBJ2-7; the D call TRBD1 from the table was never checked on the DNA. TRBV1 is a recognized pseudogene. The CDR3 consists of 15 residues. For the CDR3, the DNA is TGCACCAGCAGCCACCTCGGGACAGACTCCTACGAGCAGTACTTC. Its protein product is CTSSHLGTDSYEQYF.

This clone was observed a single time. This probably arose from a read error, given a far larger clone one base away. Other DNA sequences of this sample code for an identical CDR3. V gene TRBV5-4 combines with J gene TRBJ2-3; TRBD2 aligns across 8 bases. Germline V gene lookup returns CDR1 SGHNT and CDR2 YYREEE (reference sequence). J was trimmed by 0 bases and V by 4 bases; bases with no gene match: 10. There are 17 residues in the CDR3. CDR3 sequence (DNA): TGTGCCAGCAGCCAAGAAGGACTAGCCCTCAGCACAGATACGCAGTATTTT. Amino acid sequence: CASSQEGLALSTDTQYF.

Comment on this clone: Other DNA sequences in this sample translate to the same CDR3. The gene calls are TRBV2 and TRBJ1-4; tentative D call: TRBD1 (5 bases). V lost 1 base and J lost 8, with 17 bases in between. Germline CDR1 is SNHLY and CDR2 is FYNNEI. The CDR3 is made up of 16 amino acids. The CDR3 sequence is CASSEEALGVREKLFF. CDR3 sequence (DNA): TGTGCCAGCAGTGAAGAGGCTTTGGGGGTCCGGGAAAAACTGTTTTTT.

The V gene is TRBV7-9, the J gene TRBJ2-2; D possibly matches TRBD1 or TRBD2 (5 bases each). The CDR3 consists of 17 residues. Germline V gene data show CDR1 as SEHNR and CDR2 as FQNEAQ (reference sequence). Trimming removed 4 bases at V and 1 base at J, with 16 bases between. CDR3 in DNA: TGTGCCAGCAGCTCACCAGGGAGAATAAAGAACACCGGGGAGCTGTTTTTT. The encoded protein is CASSSPGRIKNTGELFF.

The chain employs TRBV11-2 and TRBJ2-7; 9 bases align to TRBD1. The CDR3 is made up of 17 amino acids. Trimming cost V 1 base and J 7 bases; bases outside gene matches: 14. Germline-derived CDR1 and CDR2 are SGHAT and FQNNGV. CDR3 sequence reads: CASSLVGGTLGQGEQYF. The CDR3 nucleotides read TGTGCCAGCAGCTTAGTGGGCGGGACCTTGGGACAGGGAGAGCAGTACTTC.

This clone was observed a single time. The chain has TRBV4-3 and TRBJ1-2; TRBD1 matches at 7 bases. V shed 4 bases, J shed 1 base, and the junction held 6 bases outside the gene matches. The CDR3 length is 15 residues. Per germline, CDR1 LGHNA and CDR2 YSLEER. The CDR3 sequence: CASSPGTVRNYGYTF. CDR3 coding DNA: TGCGCCAGCAGCCCCGGGACAGTGCGTAACTATGGCTACACCTTC.

The chain employs TRBV6-5 and TRBJ2-5, with 7 bases aligning to TRBD1. TRBJ2-7 matches the DNA end more closely, so the J call is doubtful. CDR1 MNHEY and CDR2 SVGAGI come from the germline V gene. The CDR3 extends over 12 amino acids. The CDR3 sequence is CASQGGPYEQYF. The CDR3 nucleotides read TGTGCCAGCCAAGGGGGCCCCTACGAGCAGTACTTC.

This clone was observed a handful of times. The V and J genes are TRBV6-5 and TRBJ2-2; 8 bases align to TRBD1. V shed 5 bases, J shed 5 bases, and the junction held 7 bases outside the gene matches. Germline V gives CDR1 MNHEY, CDR2 SVGAGI. This CDR3 has 15 residues. The CDR3 DNA follows: TGTGCCAGCAGTCCCACAGGGGGTGGTACCGGGGAGCTGTTTTTT. It is translated as CASSPTGGGTGELFF.

V gene TRBV9 combines with J gene TRBJ2-5; possibly TRBD2 for D (6 bases). V was shortened by 3 bases and J by 5 bases, with 14 bases between the two germline ends. The length of the CDR3 is 14 residues. Germline CDR1 reads SGDLS; CDR2 reads YYNGEE. The CDR3 here is CASSGGLGEETQYF. CDR3 DNA: TGTGCCAGCAGCGGGGGACTGGGCGAGGAGACCCAGTACTTC.

The chain links TRBV9 to TRBJ1-4; D is perhaps TRBD1 (6 bases). Trimming stripped 5 bases from V and 4 bases from J, with 18 bases between. Germline V gives CDR1 SGDLS, CDR2 YYNGEE. The CDR3 length is 16 residues. The CDR3 nucleotides read TGTGCCAGCAGAGCTAACCCAGGGGCGGTTAATGAAAAACTGTTTTTT. Protein: CASRANPGAVNEKLFF.

This chain joins TRBV10-3 and TRBJ2-1, with D possibly TRBD2 on 6 matching bases. The CDR3 is made up of 16 amino acids. Trimming took off 4 bases at V and 2 bases at J, with 15 bases between the two ends. CDR1 and CDR2 from the germline V gene are ENHRY and SYGVKD. The CDR3 reads CAISADGGPAYNEQFF. The CDR3 bases are TGTGCCATCAGTGCGGACGGAGGGCCAGCCTACAATGAGCAGTTCTTC.

V is TRBV5-4 and J is TRBJ2-3; TRBD2 matches at 8 bases. This CDR3 has 18 amino acids. The V segment lost 4 bases and the J segment 3 bases; nucleotides outside the gene matches: 16. The V gene's germline CDR1 is SGHNT and CDR2 YYREEE (reference sequence). CDR3 amino acids: CASSPDSLAGPQTDTQYF. CDR3 bases: TGTGCCAGCAGCCCGGATTCCTTAGCGGGGCCTCAAACAGATACGCAGTATTTT.

V is TRBV6-6 and J is TRBJ2-7; no definite D call. The germline V gene has CDR1 MNHNY and CDR2 SVGAGI (reference sequence). The V and J ends lost 4 bases and 3 bases respectively, with 7 bases between them. CDR3 size: 12 residues. For the CDR3, the DNA is TGTGCCAGCAGTTTAGGGTTCTACGAGCAGTACTTC. Translation gives CASSLGFYEQYF.

The chain uses TRBV19 and TRBJ1-5, with 8 positions matching TRBD1. The CDR3 has 12 residues. V shed 8 bases and J 7 bases; nucleotides not matched to a gene: 4. The germline CDR1 and CDR2 sequences are LNHDA and SQIVND (reference sequence). The CDR3 DNA sequence: TGTGCCAGTGGGACAGGATTCCAGCCCCAGCATTTT. Protein product: CASGTGFQPQHF.

The chain employs TRBV29-1 and TRBJ2-5; D may match TRBD1 or TRBD2 (6 bases each). V was shortened by 5 bases and J by 5 bases, with 9 bases between the two germline ends. CDR1 is SQVTM and CDR2 is ANQGSEA in the germline V gene. The CDR3 is made up of 11 amino acids. The CDR3 DNA reads as TGCAGCGTTTGGGGGGCGGAGACCCAGTACTTC. As protein: CSVWGAETQYF.

The rearrangement joins TRBV19 to TRBJ2-1; 8 bases are a match to TRBD2. V lost 6 bases and J lost 15; bases outside the gene matches: 7. CDR1 and CDR2 from the germline V gene are LNHDA and SQIVND (reference sequence). The CDR3 spans 11 residues. The CDR3 protein is CASRGTGGRFF. The CDR3 DNA follows: TGTGCCAGTAGGGGCACGGGGGGGCGGTTCTTC.

In its sample, this clone was seen a few times. The V and J genes are TRBV19 and TRBJ2-7; 9 bases are a match to TRBD1. The CDR3 consists of 16 residues. V shed 3 bases and J 0 bases; nucleotides not matched to a gene: 6. In germline, CDR1 is LNHDA, CDR2 SQIVND (reference sequence). The CDR3: CASSIFGTGRSYEQYF. The CDR3 region has the DNA TGTGCCAGTAGTATCTTCGGGACAGGGCGCTCCTACGAGCAGTACTTC. The variable domain in full, with the rest retrieved from reference TRBV19 and TRBJ2-7, is DGGITQSPKYLFRKEGQNVTLSCEQNLNHDAMYWYRQDPGQGLRLIYYSQIVNDFQKGDIAEGYSVSREKKESFPLTVTSAQKNPTAFYLCASSIFGTGRSYEQYFGPGTRLTVT.

J is TRBJ2-7 and V is TRBV5-6, with D unclear. The CDR3 sequence is 12 residues long. V lost 1 base, J lost 1 base, and 3 bases lay in between. Per germline, CDR1 SGHDT and CDR2 YYEEEE. The chain's CDR3 is CASSLISYEQYF. CDR3 coding DNA: TGTGCCAGCAGCTTGATTTCCTACGAGCAGTACTTC.

The chain uses TRBV19 and TRBJ1-6, with D possibly matching TRBD1 (5 bases). Trimming stripped 6 bases from V and 6 bases from J, with 12 bases between. The CDR3 runs 14 residues. Germline CDR1 is LNHDA and CDR2 is SQIVND (reference sequence). DNA of the CDR3: TGTGCCAGTAGCTCCGGGGCGCGTAATTCACCCCTCCACTTT. It translates to CASSSGARNSPLHF.